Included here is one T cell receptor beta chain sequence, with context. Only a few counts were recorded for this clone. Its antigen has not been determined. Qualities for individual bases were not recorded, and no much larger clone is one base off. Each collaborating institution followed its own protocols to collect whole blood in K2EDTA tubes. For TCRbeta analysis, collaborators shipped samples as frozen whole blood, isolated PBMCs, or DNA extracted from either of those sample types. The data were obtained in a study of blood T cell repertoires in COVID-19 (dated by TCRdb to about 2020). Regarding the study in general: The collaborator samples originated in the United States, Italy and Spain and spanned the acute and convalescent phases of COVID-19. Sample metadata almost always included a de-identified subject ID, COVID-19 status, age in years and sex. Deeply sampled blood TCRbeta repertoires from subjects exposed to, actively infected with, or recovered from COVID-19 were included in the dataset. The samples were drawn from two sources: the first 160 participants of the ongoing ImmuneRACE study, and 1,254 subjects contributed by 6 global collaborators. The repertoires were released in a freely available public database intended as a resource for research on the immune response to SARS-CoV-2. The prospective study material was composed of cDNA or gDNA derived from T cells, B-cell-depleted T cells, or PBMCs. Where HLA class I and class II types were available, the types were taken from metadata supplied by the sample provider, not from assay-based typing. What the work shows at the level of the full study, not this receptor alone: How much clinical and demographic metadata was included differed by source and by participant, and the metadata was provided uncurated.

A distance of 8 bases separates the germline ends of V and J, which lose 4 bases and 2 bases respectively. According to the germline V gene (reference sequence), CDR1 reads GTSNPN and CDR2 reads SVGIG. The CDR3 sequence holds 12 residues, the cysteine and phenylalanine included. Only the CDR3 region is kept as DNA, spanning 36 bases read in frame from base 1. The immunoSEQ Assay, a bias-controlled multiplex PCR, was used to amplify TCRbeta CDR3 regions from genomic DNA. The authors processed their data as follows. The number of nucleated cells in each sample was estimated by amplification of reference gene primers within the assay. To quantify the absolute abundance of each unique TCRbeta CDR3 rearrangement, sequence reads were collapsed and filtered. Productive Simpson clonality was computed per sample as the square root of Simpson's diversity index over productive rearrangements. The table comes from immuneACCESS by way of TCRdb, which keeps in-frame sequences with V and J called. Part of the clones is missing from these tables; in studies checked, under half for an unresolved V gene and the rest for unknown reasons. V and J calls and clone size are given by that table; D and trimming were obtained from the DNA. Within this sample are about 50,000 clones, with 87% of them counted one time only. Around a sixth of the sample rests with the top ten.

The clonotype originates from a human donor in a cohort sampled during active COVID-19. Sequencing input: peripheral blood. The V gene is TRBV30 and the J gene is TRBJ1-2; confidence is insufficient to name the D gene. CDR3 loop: CAWNQENYGYTF. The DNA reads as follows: TGTGCCTGGAATCAGGAAAACTATGGCTACACCTTC.